Listed below are T cell receptor beta chains from one sample, sequenced in a study of Ad26.COV2.S vaccination and SARS-CoV-2 variants. Here immunoSEQ multiplex PCR was the method, and the copy in TCRdb shows in-frame clones only, minus some. The repertoire holds around 250,000 clones, with around nine tenths as singletons. The sequenced sample was peripheral blood, obtained in a trial of Ad26.COV2.S vaccine versus placebo. These receptors all stem from a person between 18 and 59 years old who received the Ad26.COV2.S COVID-19 vaccine or a placebo. The CDR3 runs from the conserved cysteine through the conserved F or W. D genes are given only for firm matches. Not all rows give a size; the values are once, few, many and, for expanded clones, a class.

d_call	v_call	clone_size	j_call	cdr3_aa	cdr3_nt
TRBD1	TRBV27	-	TRBJ1-3	CASRMTGAGNTIYF	TGTGCCAGCAGAATGACAGGGGCCGGAAACACCATATATTTT
-	TRBV30	-	TRBJ2-7	CAWGTGTPLEQYF	TGTGCCTGGGGTACCGGGACGCCTTTGGAGCAGTACTTC
-	TRBV18	-	TRBJ1-6	CASSPEGNSPLHF	TGTGCCAGCTCTCCCGAAGGGAATTCACCCCTCCACTTT
-	TRBV30	-	TRBJ1-2	CAWTPGSYGYTF	TGTGCCTGGACCCCCGGGAGCTATGGCTACACCTTC
TRBD2	TRBV20-1	once	TRBJ2-2	CSASSLAGGADGELFF	TGCAGTGCTAGTAGCCTAGCGGGAGGTGCTGACGGGGAGCTGTTTTTT
TRBD1	TRBV5-6	-	TRBJ2-6	CASSADRVLLGANVLTF	TGTGCCAGCAGCGCCGACAGGGTTCTCCTCGGGGCCAACGTCCTGACTTTC
TRBD2	TRBV5-4	-	TRBJ2-3	CASSELLAGLTDTQYF	TGTGCCAGCAGCGAATTGCTAGCGGGTTTAACAGATACGCAGTATTTT
TRBD2	TRBV3-1/TRBV3-2	-	TRBJ2-5	CASSQAWASGGRQETQYF	TGTGCCAGCAGCCAAGCCTGGGCTAGCGGGGGGCGTCAAGAGACCCAGTACTTC
-	TRBV4-2	-	TRBJ1-4	CASSHWGEKLFF	TGTGCCAGCAGCCATTGGGGGGAAAAACTGTTTTTT
TRBD2	TRBV11-1	-	TRBJ2-1	CASSLGLAGNEQFF	TGTGCCAGCAGTTTGGGACTAGCGGGGAATGAGCAGTTCTTC
-	TRBV27	-	TRBJ1-6	CASSQIKSSYNSPLHF	TGTGCCAGCAGTCAAATCAAGAGCTCCTATAATTCACCCCTCCACTTT
-	TRBV6-5	-	TRBJ1-2	CASSYSGVGYGYTF	TGTGCCAGCAGTTACTCCGGGGTTGGCTATGGCTACACCTTC
-	TRBV7-2	-	TRBJ1-2	CASSPDRNYGYTF	TGTGCCAGCAGCCCAGACAGGAACTATGGCTACACCTTC
-	TRBV5-6	-	TRBJ2-2	CASSPLVGATGELFF	TGTGCCAGCAGCCCCTTGGTTGGGGCCACCGGGGAGCTGTTTTTT
-	TRBV7-9	once	TRBJ2-7	CASSDSSLAEQYF	TGTGCCAGCAGCGACAGCAGCCTCGCCGAGCAGTACTTC
TRBD1	TRBV18	-	TRBJ2-3	CASSSNRGPDTQYF	TGTGCCAGCTCATCAAACAGGGGGCCAGATACGCAGTATTTT
TRBD2	TRBV6-4	-	TRBJ2-1	CASSAGGDDNEQFF	TGTGCCAGCAGTGCGGGGGGGGACGACAATGAGCAGTTCTTC
-	TRBV18	-	TRBJ2-1	CASSPRYNEQFF	TGTGCCAGCTCACCCCGATACAATGAGCAGTTCTTC
-	TRBV24-1	-	TRBJ2-2	CATRPGDPGELFF	TGTGCCACCCGCCCCGGGGACCCCGGGGAGCTGTTTTTT
-	TRBV19	-	TRBJ2-2	CASRLYPGELFF	TGTGCCAGTAGGCTTTACCCCGGGGAGCTGTTTTTT
TRBD2	TRBV11-2	once	TRBJ2-2	CASSLSGGPTGELFF	TGTGCCAGCAGCCTTTCGGGGGGGCCTACCGGGGAGCTGTTTTTT
-	TRBV4-3	few	TRBJ1-4	CASSHGTFEKLFF	TGCGCCAGCAGCCACGGGACGTTTGAAAAACTGTTTTTT
-	TRBV25-1	-	TRBJ1-2	CASSEGHRDLYGYTF	TGTGCCAGCAGTGAGGGACACAGGGATCTCTATGGCTACACCTTC
TRBD1	TRBV4-2	-	TRBJ2-7	CASSPGTGESYEQYF	TGTGCCAGCAGCCCTGGGACAGGAGAATCTTACGAGCAGTACTTC
TRBD2	TRBV27	-	TRBJ2-1	CASFKREGYNEQFF	TGTGCCAGCTTCAAGCGGGAGGGCTACAATGAGCAGTTCTTC
TRBD2	TRBV5-6	-	TRBJ2-2	CASSRNPGLAGKNTGELFF	TGTGCCAGCAGCCGAAACCCGGGACTAGCGGGGAAGAACACCGGGGAGCTGTTTTTT
-	TRBV6-5	-	TRBJ2-2	CASKASPSPGELFF	TGTGCCAGCAAAGCTTCCCCTAGCCCCGGGGAGCTGTTTTTT
-	TRBV7-9	-	TRBJ2-5	CASSLVPGGSQETQYF	TGTGCCAGCAGCTTAGTTCCCGGAGGGTCCCAAGAGACCCAGTACTTC
TRBD1	TRBV11-3	-	TRBJ2-4	CASSLGTGGTKDIQYF	TGTGCCAGCAGCTTAGGGACAGGGGGGACCAAGGACATTCAGTACTTC
TRBD1	TRBV20-1	-	TRBJ1-1	CSASGGTEAFF	TGCAGTGCTTCAGGGGGCACTGAAGCTTTCTTT
-	TRBV5-4	-	TRBJ1-2	CASSFNSGAYGYTF	TGTGCCAGCAGCTTTAATTCAGGGGCGTATGGCTACACCTTC
TRBD1	TRBV10-1	-	TRBJ1-5	CASSEFLQGTQPQHF	TGCGCCAGCAGTGAGTTTCTACAGGGGACCCAGCCCCAGCATTTT
TRBD2	TRBV11-2	-	TRBJ2-1	CASSPEMTSGGNNEQFF	TGTGCCAGCAGCCCGGAAATGACTAGCGGGGGGAACAATGAGCAGTTCTTC
TRBD1	TRBV5-5	-	TRBJ2-2	CASSLATTGGATGELFF	TGTGCCAGCAGCTTGGCCACGACAGGGGGCGCCACCGGGGAGCTGTTTTTT
TRBD2	TRBV6-6	-	TRBJ2-1	CASSSPGTSGYNEQFF	TGTGCCAGCAGTAGCCCCGGGACTAGCGGATACAATGAGCAGTTCTTC
TRBD1	TRBV7-9	-	TRBJ2-5	CASSLAGTGGKETQYF	TGTGCCAGCAGCTTAGCCGGGACAGGGGGAAAAGAGACCCAGTACTTC
TRBD1	TRBV2	-	TRBJ1-4	CASSSHNRGRREKLFF	TGTGCCAGCAGTTCCCATAACAGGGGGCGCCGAGAAAAACTGTTTTTT
-	TRBV10-3	-	TRBJ2-2	CAISDLMTSPGELFF	TGTGCCATCAGTGACTTAATGACAAGTCCCGGGGAGCTGTTTTTT
-	TRBV18	once	TRBJ1-1	CASSINGASTEAFF	TGTGCCAGCTCAATAAACGGGGCTAGCACTGAAGCTTTCTTT
-	TRBV11-3	-	TRBJ2-5	CASSLDGMEETQYF	TGTGCCAGCAGCTTGGACGGGATGGAAGAGACCCAGTACTTC
-	TRBV5-4	-	TRBJ1-1	CASSLRLQNTEAFF	TGTGCCAGCAGCCTTAGACTGCAGAACACTGAAGCTTTCTTT
TRBD1	TRBV10-3	-	TRBJ1-1	CAISEPLGVSGGAHTEAFF	TGTGCCATCAGTGAGCCCCTGGGGGTGTCAGGGGGGGCCCACACTGAAGCTTTCTTT
TRBD1	TRBV5-3	-	TRBJ1-1	CARSWVPQGQSSMNTEAFF	TGTGCCAGAAGCTGGGTACCCCAGGGACAGTCGTCCATGAACACTGAAGCTTTCTTT
TRBD1	TRBV7-9	few	TRBJ1-2	CASSSRTGQNYGYTF	TGTGCCAGCAGCTCTCGGACAGGGCAGAACTATGGCTACACCTTC
TRBD1	TRBV12-3/TRBV12-4	-	TRBJ1-1	CASRATGRPEAFF	TGTGCCAGCAGGGCGACAGGGCGACCTGAAGCTTTCTTT
-	TRBV11-2	-	TRBJ1-1	CASSLVSFRGVFSEAFF	TGTGCCAGCAGCTTAGTGTCCTTTAGGGGGGTTTTCTCTGAAGCTTTCTTT
-	TRBV19	-	TRBJ2-1	CASSPRGDEQFF	TGTGCCAGTAGTCCACGCGGGGATGAGCAGTTCTTC
-	TRBV11-2	once	TRBJ2-1	CASRSVRGSDNEQFF	TGTGCCAGCAGATCGGTGAGGGGATCTGACAATGAGCAGTTCTTC
TRBD1	TRBV25-1	-	TRBJ1-2	CASSETGARYGYTF	TGTGCCAGCAGTGAAACAGGGGCGAGATATGGCTACACCTTC
-	TRBV3-1/TRBV3-2	-	TRBJ1-3	CASSQGERSGNTIYF	TGTGCCAGCAGCCAAGGGGAGAGGTCGGGAAACACCATATATTTT